This TCR beta chain is from a study of T cell responses to AZD1222 COVID-19 vaccine. As for the study in general: Second doses were pooled across both intervals (about 4 or about 12 weeks). Whole-study findings and limits: After the peak T cell response, and only then, were repertoires sampled. Along spike, vaccine-associated CD4 TCRs were found throughout, with dominance at 160-218 and 743-854. Possibly, clonal diversity was underestimated; donors were largely white British and included more females.

Details on this clone: What it recognizes is unknown.

Profiling relied on immunoSEQ multiplex PCR, and the TCRdb table lists in-frame clones only, not all of them. Of around 170,000 clones in the sample, roughly 91% were seen once. CDR3 length: 12 residues. V was cut by 2 bases and J by 8 bases, with 7 bases left in between. The V gene's germline CDR1 is ENHRY and CDR2 SYGVKD. The material sequenced was peripheral blood, taken on day 0 of AZD1222 vaccination. This chain uses TRBV10-3 with TRBJ2-1; D gene uncertain. This clonotype was obtained from an adult in good health. The CDR3 bases are TGTGCCATCAGTGAGGGGCTAGATGAGCAGTTCTTC. Its protein product is CAISEGLDEQFF.